These 14 T cell receptor beta chains were sequenced from one sample in a study of T cells after yellow fever vaccination. From the 5' RACE reads, TCRdb called clonotypes with MiXCR, one entry per CDR3 protein. The repertoire includes over 25,000 distinct CDR3 sequences, 4.5% to 7% of them detected once, and about 11% sits in the top ten. The specimen was PBMCs, either bulk or a sorted T-cell subset (CD4+, CD8+, memory, or dextramer-sorted; not recorded which), collected 15 days after the yellow fever booster vaccination. All receptors derive from a man between 25 and 39 years old who received the YFV17D yellow fever vaccine.

The sample holds many counts of this clonotype. The rearrangement links TRBV12-3 or TRBV12-4 to TRBJ1-1; the D is unclear. V was shortened by 4 bases and J by 6 bases, with 9 bases between the two germline ends. The CDR3 sequence is 12 residues long. CDR3 amino acids: CASSSILAEAFF. The DNA of the CDR3 is TGTGCCAGCAGTTCGATTTTAGCTGAAGCTTTCTTT.

Many counts were recorded for this clonotype. This chain links TRBV29-1 with TRBJ1-2; no clear D. Germline loops: CDR1 SQVTM, CDR2 ANQGSEA. The V gene lost 7 bases and the J gene lost 4 bases, with 16 bases spanning the gap. This CDR3 region has 13 residues. In DNA form, the CDR3 reads TGCAGCGCCGACCTGGGGATGGGCTATGGCTACACCTTC. Its translation is CSADLGMGYGYTF. Complete variable domain (other parts from reference TRBV29-1 and TRBJ1-2): SAVISQKPSRDICQRGTSLTIQCQVDSQVTMMFWYRQQPGQSLTLIATANQGSEATYESGFVIDKFPISRPNLTFSTLTVSNMSPEDSSIYLCSADLGMGYGYTFGSGTRLTVV.

This clonotype was seen repeatedly, ten times or more. The chain combines TRBV5-1 with TRBJ2-3; D unresolved. CDR3 length: 14 amino acids. Trimming took off 4 bases at V and 0 bases at J, with 9 bases between the two ends. CDR1 is SGHRS and CDR2 is YFSETQ in the germline V gene. The CDR3 is CASSAATSTDTQYF. The CDR3 DNA reads TGCGCCAGCAGCGCAGCCACTAGCACAGATACGCAGTATTTT.

V and J are TRBV12-2 and TRBJ1-5. TRBV12-2 is an annotated pseudogene. The CDR3 runs 15 residues. The DNA of the CDR3 is TGTGCAAGTCGCCTCCCTCGCGATAGCAATCAGCCCCAGCATTTT. Translating it yields CASRLPRDSNQPQHF.

In its sample, this clonotype was seen many times. The rearrangement links TRBV10-3 to TRBJ2-7; possibly TRBD2 for D (5 bases). With 4 bases removed from V and 6 bases from J, the gap between germline ends came to 25 bases. This CDR3 has 17 residues. CDR1 and CDR2 (germline): ENHRY, SYGVKD. Written as DNA, the CDR3 is TGTGCCATCAGTGGTAATTTGATGGGTGGGAGAGTGGGCGAGCAGTACTTC. This gives the protein CAISGNLMGGRVGEQYF.

The chain recombines TRBV4-3 with TRBJ2-1; D may be TRBD2 (5 bases). V was cut by 1 base and J by 12 bases, with 13 bases left in between. Germline V gives CDR1 LGHNA, CDR2 YSLEER. The CDR3 sequence is 13 residues long. The CDR3 loop is CASSQGEGLGQFF. CDR3 DNA: TGCGCCAGCAGCCAAGGTGAGGGTCTGGGGCAGTTCTTC.

This clonotype was counted ten times or more. The chain uses TRBV4-3 and TRBJ1-4, with 10 bases aligning to TRBD1. Per germline, CDR1 LGHNA and CDR2 YSLEER. V trimming: 4 bases; J trimming: 4 bases; junction bases outside the gene matches: 6. The CDR3 is 16 residues long. The CDR3 loop is CASSLRQGAINEKLFF. The CDR3 coding sequence is TGCGCCAGCAGCCTGCGACAGGGGGCGATTAATGAAAAACTGTTTTTT.

This clonotype was observed a few times. V and J are TRBV19 and TRBJ2-3; 12 bases align to TRBD2. The CDR3 sequence is 15 residues long. CDR1 LNHDA and CDR2 SQIVND come from the germline V gene (reference sequence). V lost 10 bases and J lost 4; bases outside the gene matches: 9. CDR3 DNA: TGTGCCACCGGGGAACTAGCGGGAGGCCCAGATACGCAGTATTTT. Encoded protein: CATGELAGGPDTQYF. The full variable domain, rest sourced from reference TRBV19 and TRBJ2-3, is DGGITQSPKYLFRKEGQNVTLSCEQNLNHDAMYWYRQDPGQGLRLIYYSQIVNDFQKGDIAEGYSVSREKKESFPLTVTSAQKNPTAFYLCATGELAGGPDTQYFGPGTRLTVL.

This clonotype has ten or more counts. The rearrangement links TRBV9 to TRBJ2-7; perhaps D is TRBD1 or TRBD2 (5 bases each). The V and J ends lost 3 bases and 3 bases respectively, with 10 bases between them. The CDR3 runs to 13 residues. Per germline, CDR1 SGDLS and CDR2 YYNGEE. CDR3 sequence (DNA): TGTGCCAGCAGCGCGAGTGGGGGCTACGAGCAGTACTTC. It yields the protein CASSASGGYEQYF.

In its sample, this clonotype was seen many times. The genes are TRBV11-2 and TRBJ2-1; 9 nucleotides align to TRBD2. CDR1 is SGHAT, CDR2 FQNNGV, per germline. V lost 5 bases to trimming and J lost 0 bases; unmatched junction nucleotides: 2. CDR3 length equals 15 residues. As DNA, the CDR3 is TGTGCCAGCAGCAAGACTAGCGGCTCCTACAATGAGCAGTTCTTC. As protein: CASSKTSGSYNEQFF. Together with reference TRBV11-2 and TRBJ2-1, the CDR3 gives the full variable domain: EAGVAQSPRYKIIEKRQSVAFWCNPISGHATLYWYQQILGQGPKLLIQFQNNGVVDDSQLPKDRFSAERLKGVDSTLKIQPAKLEDSAVYLCASSKTSGSYNEQFFGPGTRLTVL.

At least ten counts were recorded for this clonotype. This chain joins TRBV12-3 or TRBV12-4 and TRBJ1-1; D remains ambiguous. The CDR3 loop spans 14 amino acids. V was shortened by 6 bases and J by 3 bases, with 14 bases between the two germline ends. The CDR3, as DNA: TGTGCCAGCAGCTTTACACCCGGGGACACTGAAGCTTTCTTT. Translated, it gives CASSFTPGDTEAFF.

This clonotype was observed many times. The chain has TRBV5-1 and TRBJ2-7, with D unresolved. V shed 2 bases and J shed 2 bases, with 8 bases lying between them. CDR3 length equals 13 residues. Germline V gene lookup returns CDR1 SGHRS and CDR2 YFSETQ. CDR3 region: CASSFDQTYEQYF. CDR3 nucleotides: TGCGCCAGCAGCTTCGACCAGACCTACGAGCAGTACTTC.

The table lists this clonotype with many counts. The V and J genes are TRBV7-2 and TRBJ2-3; unclear D gene. The CDR3 consists of 12 residues. Trimming stripped 3 bases from V and 6 bases from J, with 7 bases between. Germline V lookup: CDR1 SGHTA, CDR2 FQGNSA. The chain's CDR3 is CASSFWLDTQYF. In DNA, the CDR3 is TGTGCCAGCAGCTTTTGGCTCGATACGCAGTATTTT.

This clonotype has at least ten counts. The chain combines TRBV6-1 with TRBJ2-7; 10 bases are a match to TRBD1. This CDR3 contains 15 residues. Trimming at V came to 6 bases and at J to 7 bases, leaving 12 bases not matched to a gene. Germline-derived CDR1 and CDR2 are MNHNS and SASEGT. The CDR3 loop reads CASSLPGTGVREQYF. The DNA of the CDR3 is TGTGCCAGCAGCCTCCCCGGGACAGGGGTTAGAGAGCAGTACTTC.